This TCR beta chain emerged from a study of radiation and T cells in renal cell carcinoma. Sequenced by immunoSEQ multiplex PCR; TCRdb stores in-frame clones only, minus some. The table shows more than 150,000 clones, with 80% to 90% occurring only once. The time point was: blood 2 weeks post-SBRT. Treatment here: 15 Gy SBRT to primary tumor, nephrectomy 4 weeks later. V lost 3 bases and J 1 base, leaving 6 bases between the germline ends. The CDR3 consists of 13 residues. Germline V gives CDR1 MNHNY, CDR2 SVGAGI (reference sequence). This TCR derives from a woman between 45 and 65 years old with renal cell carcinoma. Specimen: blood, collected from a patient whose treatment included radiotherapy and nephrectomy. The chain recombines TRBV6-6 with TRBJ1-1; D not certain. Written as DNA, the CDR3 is TGTGCCAGCAGTTATACATCGAACACTGAAGCTTTCTTT. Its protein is CASSYTSNTEAFF.